Following are 12 T cell receptor beta chains from one sample sequenced in a study of cytomegalovirus exposure and HLA in healthy donors. Primers: 60 Vbeta forward and 13 Jbeta reverse. Produced via immunoSEQ multiplex PCR; TCRdb's table is partial and in-frame only. This sample has 150,000 to 180,000 clones, with about 80% found just once. The sequenced sample was PBMCs. These receptors were collected from a man aged 25 to 45 in good health and CMV-seropositive.

The CDR3 sequence is CASSRDGGKYF. CDR3 DNA: TGCGCCAGCAGCCGCGACGGGGGAAAGTATTTT. The rearrangement links TRBV5-1 to TRBJ2-3, with D possibly TRBD2 on 6 matching bases. Germline V lookup: CDR1 SGHRS, CDR2 YFSETQ. The CDR3 contains 11 residues. The V gene lost 4 bases and the J gene lost 13 bases, with 13 bases spanning the gap.

The rearrangement uses TRBV13 and TRBJ2-1; a weak D match, TRBD2 (6 bases). CDR3 size: 14 residues. Trimming removed 5 bases from V and 4 bases from J, with 12 bases in between. Germline V lookup: CDR1 PRHDT, CDR2 FYEKMQ (reference sequence). CDR3 DNA sequence: TGTGCCAGCAGCCCGGCGGGGTCGTACAATGAGCAGTTCTTC. Amino acids: CASSPAGSYNEQFF. The full variable domain, in which reference TRBV13 and TRBJ2-1 provide the parts outside the CDR3, is AAGVIQSPRHLIKEKRETATLKCYPIPRHDTVYWYQQGPGQDPQFLISFYEKMQSDKGSIPDRFSAQQFSDYHSELNMSSLELGDSALYFCASSPAGSYNEQFFGPGTRLTVL.

The chain is built from TRBV5-1 and TRBJ2-7; weak D call: TRBD1 (5 bases). V shed 1 base and J shed 6 bases, with 8 bases lying between them. This CDR3 has 12 amino acids. The V gene's germline CDR1 is SGHRS and CDR2 YFSETQ. The CDR3 DNA sequence: TGCGCCAGCAGCTTGCAGGGCGGCGAGCAGTACTTC. Encoded protein: CASSLQGGEQYF.

The V and J genes are TRBV5-6 and TRBJ2-3; the match to TRBD1 covers 7 bases. CDR1 is SGHDT, CDR2 YYEEEE, per germline. CDR3 length equals 16 residues. With 6 bases clipped from V and 7 bases from J, the junction kept 17 bases outside the gene matches. CDR3 coding DNA: TGTGCCAGCAAAAGACAGGGCTCGACTCCGACTTATACGCAGTATTTT. Translating it yields CASKRQGSTPTYTQYF.

This clone has a handful of counts. The chain joins TRBV7-2 to TRBJ2-3; TRBD1 agrees at 7 bases. The CDR3 length is 15 residues. Germline V gene lookup returns CDR1 SGHTA and CDR2 FQGNSA. Trimming cost V 4 bases and J 4 bases; bases outside gene matches: 8. The CDR3 sequence is CASSYLTGPADTQYF. In DNA, the CDR3 is TGTGCCAGCAGCTACTTGACAGGGCCCGCAGATACGCAGTATTTT.

The V gene is TRBV5-1, the J gene TRBJ1-4; 9 bases fit TRBD1. The CDR3 totals 17 residues. V shed 0 bases, J shed 2 bases, and the junction held 5 bases outside the gene matches. Germline V gene lookup returns CDR1 SGHRS and CDR2 YFSETQ. The CDR3 reads CASSLGGQGPTNEKLFF. Here the CDR3 DNA reads TGCGCCAGCAGCTTGGGTGGACAGGGGCCGACTAATGAAAAACTGTTTTTT.

The chain employs TRBV29-1 and TRBJ2-3; 9 positions agree with TRBD2. Germline CDR1 and CDR2: SQVTM and ANQGSEA. There are 14 residues in the CDR3. J lost 2 bases, V lost 3 bases, and 3 bases had no gene match. The CDR3 region is CSVEASGVTDTQYF. The CDR3 region has the DNA TGCAGCGTTGAGGCTAGCGGGGTCACAGATACGCAGTATTTT.

V gene TRBV4-2 combines with J gene TRBJ2-5; a weak D match, TRBD1 (6 bases). V shed 1 base and J shed 2 bases, with 8 bases lying between them. The CDR3 totals 14 residues. Germline CDR1 LGHNA, CDR2 YNFKEQ. Here the CDR3 DNA reads TGTGCCAGCAGCCAAGCAGGACAGCAAGAGACCCAGTACTTC. Translated, it gives CASSQAGQQETQYF.

This chain uses TRBV9 with TRBJ2-1, with D hard to call. Trimming shortened V by 0 bases and J by 8 bases, and 9 bases separated the two germline ends. CDR1 is SGDLS and CDR2 is YYNGEE in the germline V gene. CDR3 length equals 13 residues. The CDR3 nucleotides read TGTGCCAGCAGCGTAGGGTTGGCCGATGAGCAGTTCTTC. Amino acids: CASSVGLADEQFF.

This clone was observed a handful of times. V gene TRBV18 combines with J gene TRBJ1-1, with D unresolved. The V and J ends lost 6 bases and 0 bases respectively, with 17 bases between them. Germline CDR1 reads KGHSH; CDR2 reads LQKENI. The CDR3 loop spans 16 amino acids. CDR3 DNA sequence: TGTGCCAGCTCCCTGGGCCCCCGAACATTGAACACTGAAGCTTTCTTT. This translates into CASSLGPRTLNTEAFF.

The CDR3 protein is CASSGAGLATYNEQFF. The CDR3 coding sequence is TGTGCCAGCAGTGGAGCGGGACTAGCAACCTACAATGAGCAGTTCTTC. The gene calls are TRBV28 and TRBJ2-1; TRBD2 agrees at 9 bases. The trim removed 5 bases at V and 2 bases at J, leaving 7 bases unmatched. Germline V gene lookup returns CDR1 MDHEN and CDR2 SYDVKM. The CDR3 contains 16 residues.

The chain has TRBV9 and TRBJ2-3; TRBD2 agrees at 12 bases. This CDR3 contains 19 residues. V dropped 4 bases and J dropped 0; count of bases not matched to a gene: 12. Germline V gene sequence: CDR1 SGDLS, CDR2 YYNGEE. The CDR3 coding sequence is TGTGCCAGCAGCCCCCACCTAGCGGGAGGGCCCCTAAGCACAGATACGCAGTATTTT. Translation: CASSPHLAGGPLSTDTQYF.